Following are 20 T cell receptor beta chains from one sample sequenced in a study of vaccination effects on CD4 cells after COVID-19. Here immunoSEQ multiplex PCR was the method, and the copy in TCRdb shows in-frame clones only, minus some. The data contain around 25,000 clones, around 70% of them singletons. These receptors are not linked to any known antigen. Before sequencing, viral peptide pools were used by the ViraFEST assay to expand antigen-specific CD4+ T cells. CD4+ T cell isolation took place after more than eight days of culture. None of the vaccinated had previously contracted SARS-CoV-2, and their nucleocapsid antibodies tested negative. The sample in question was CD4+ T cells from PBMCs cultured with SARS-CoV-2 spike peptides, obtained before COVID-19 vaccination. These receptors were collected from a human donor who received a COVID-19 vaccine.

The genes are TRBV7-2 and TRBJ2-3; tentative D call: TRBD2 (6 bases). Germline-derived CDR1 and CDR2 are SGHTA and FQGNSA. The ends were cut back, 1 base at V and 2 bases at J, with 13 bases in the middle. This CDR3 contains 16 residues. The CDR3 sequence: CASSLVGAGFTDTQYF. The CDR3 region has the DNA TGTGCCAGCAGCTTAGTCGGGGCGGGGTTCACAGATACGCAGTATTTT. The full variable domain, rest sourced from reference TRBV7-2 and TRBJ2-3, is GAGVSQSPSNKVTEKGKDVELRCDPISGHTALYWYRQSLGQGLEFLIYFQGNSAPDKSGLPSDRFSAERTGGSVSTLTIQRTQQEDSAVYLCASSLVGAGFTDTQYFGPGTRLTVL.

The chain recombines TRBV18 with TRBJ1-3; D gene ambiguous. The ends were cut back, 3 bases at V and 4 bases at J, with 16 bases in the middle. Germline values: CDR1 KGHSH, CDR2 LQKENI. The CDR3 consists of 16 residues. The CDR3 reads CASSPQERGSGNTIYF. CDR3 DNA sequence: TGTGCCAGCTCACCGCAGGAAAGAGGGTCCGGAAACACCATATATTTT.

V and J are TRBV5-1 and TRBJ1-6; D remains unclear. In germline, CDR1 is SGHRS, CDR2 YFSETQ. This CDR3 is built from 16 residues. The V gene lost 0 bases and the J gene lost 0 bases, with 7 bases spanning the gap. DNA of the CDR3: TGCGCCAGCAGCTTGGGTAGGAGCTCCTATAATTCACCCCTCCACTTT. This codes for CASSLGRSSYNSPLHF. Full variable domain (missing parts from reference TRBV5-1 and TRBJ1-6): KAGVTQTPRYLIKTRGQQVTLSCSPISGHRSVSWYQQTPGQGLQFLFEYFSETQRNKGNFPGRFSGRQFSNSRSEMNVSTLELGDSALYLCASSLGRSSYNSPLHFGNGTRLTVT.

The chain carries TRBV6-5 and TRBJ1-1; TRBD1 agrees at 9 bases. V lost 7 bases to trimming and J lost 11 bases; unmatched junction nucleotides: 11. This CDR3 spans 13 amino acids. Germline V lookup: CDR1 MNHEY, CDR2 SVGAGI. The CDR3 DNA follows: TGTGCCAGCATTACCGGGACAGGGAGTTCGGCTTTCTTT. This encodes CASITGTGSSAFF.

The chain links TRBV5-1 to TRBJ2-5; 10 bases match TRBD2. Germline V gene data show CDR1 as SGHRS and CDR2 as YFSETQ. The J segment lost 3 bases and the V segment lost 0 bases, leaving 8 bases of the junction unmatched. CDR3 length equals 17 residues. The CDR3 reads CASSLVLAGGPEETQYF. For the CDR3, the DNA is TGCGCCAGCAGCTTGGTATTAGCGGGGGGTCCGGAAGAGACCCAGTACTTC. Filled out from reference TRBV5-1 and TRBJ2-5, the complete variable domain reads KAGVTQTPRYLIKTRGQQVTLSCSPISGHRSVSWYQQTPGQGLQFLFEYFSETQRNKGNFPGRFSGRQFSNSRSEMNVSTLELGDSALYLCASSLVLAGGPEETQYFGPGTRLLVL.

The rearrangement uses TRBV18 and TRBJ2-3; D unclear. V lost 6 bases and J lost 3, with 16 bases in between. Germline CDR1 KGHSH, CDR2 LQKENI. This CDR3 is 15 amino acids long. This CDR3 reads CASSPYTSLTDTQYF. CDR3 coding DNA: TGTGCCAGCTCCCCGTACACGAGTCTAACAGATACGCAGTATTTT.

The CDR3 DNA follows: TGTGCCTGGAAACCGCCCGGGGCTTACTCCGGAAACACCATATATTTT. Protein product: CAWKPPGAYSGNTIYF. The chain joins TRBV30 to TRBJ1-3; D perhaps matches TRBD1 (5 bases). V lost 4 bases and J 4 bases, leaving 20 bases between the germline ends. The CDR3 extends over 16 amino acids. The germline gives CDR1 GTSNPN, CDR2 SVGIG (reference sequence).

J is TRBJ1-4 and V is TRBV6-5; the D is unclear. The germline CDR1 and CDR2 sequences are MNHEY and SVGAGI. The V end was cut by 2 bases, the J end by 0 bases, with 4 bases between. The CDR3 runs 14 residues. CDR3 coding DNA: TGTGCCAGCAGTTACACAACAACTAATGAAAAACTGTTTTTT. This encodes CASSYTTTNEKLFF.

The chain carries TRBV3-1 (or the pseudogene TRBV3-2) and TRBJ2-7; 8 positions match TRBD2. Germline lookup yields CDR1 LGHDT and CDR2 YNNKEL (reference sequence). With V trimmed by 6 bases and J by 1 base, 2 bases remained unmatched. The CDR3 length is 13 residues. CDR3 loop: CASRPGGSYEQYF. In nucleotides, the CDR3 is TGTGCCAGCAGACCGGGAGGGTCCTACGAGCAGTACTTC.

CDR3 nucleotides: TGTGCCAGTAGTATATCAGCGGCGAACACCGGGGAGCTGTTTTTT. It encodes CASSISAANTGELFF. V and J are TRBV19 and TRBJ2-2; the D gene is possibly TRBD2 (5 bases). The CDR3 is made up of 15 amino acids. V lost 2 bases to trimming and J lost 0 bases, with 7 bases between them. Per germline, CDR1 LNHDA and CDR2 SQIVND (reference sequence). The variable domain in full, completed from reference TRBV19 and TRBJ2-2, reads DGGITQSPKYLFRKEGQNVTLSCEQNLNHDAMYWYRQDPGQGLRLIYYSQIVNDFQKGDIAEGYSVSREKKESFPLTVTSAQKNPTAFYLCASSISAANTGELFFGEGSRLTVL.

The genes are TRBV3-1 (or the pseudogene TRBV3-2) and TRBJ2-5, with 9 bases aligning to TRBD1. The CDR3 has 15 amino acids. Germline V gives CDR1 LGHDT, CDR2 YNNKEL (reference sequence). The V and J ends lost 1 base and 5 bases, in that order; junction bases with no gene match: 5. CDR3 DNA: TGTGCCAGCAGCCAAGCGGGGACAGGGCAGGAGACCCAGTACTTC. Its protein is CASSQAGTGQETQYF.

The J gene is TRBJ1-4, the V gene TRBV4-1; D gene ambiguous. The germline gives CDR1 MGHRA, CDR2 YSYEKL. Trimming cost V 2 bases and J 0 bases, with 7 bases left between them. The length of the CDR3 is 15 residues. The CDR3 spells CASSQFQATNEKLFF. CDR3 DNA sequence: TGCGCCAGCAGCCAATTTCAAGCAACTAATGAAAAACTGTTTTTT.

V gene TRBV5-4 combines with J gene TRBJ2-1; D unclear. Trimming cost V 1 base and J 3 bases, with 17 bases left between them. CDR1 and CDR2 from the germline V gene are SGHNT and YYREEE (reference sequence). The CDR3 extends over 17 amino acids. The CDR3 region is CASSLSSLSWDYNEQFF. For the CDR3, the DNA is TGTGCCAGCAGCTTGTCATCCTTAAGTTGGGACTACAATGAGCAGTTCTTC. Full variable domain (remainder filled in from reference TRBV5-4 and TRBJ2-1): ETGVTQSPTHLIKTRGQQVTLRCSSQSGHNTVSWYQQALGQGPQFIFQYYREEENGRGNFPPRFSGLQFPNYSSELNVNALELDDSALYLCASSLSSLSWDYNEQFFGPGTRLTVL.

This clone has only a few counts. V usage is TRBV27 and J usage is TRBJ2-3; 14 bases fit TRBD2. Germline CDR1 MNHEY, CDR2 SMNVEV (reference sequence). The V segment lost 3 bases and the J segment 1 base; nucleotides outside the gene matches: 6. The CDR3 has 18 residues. CDR3 residues: CASSLQRLAGGGTDTQYF. The CDR3 DNA is TGTGCCAGCAGTTTGCAGCGACTAGCGGGGGGGGGCACAGATACGCAGTATTTT.

The rearrangement uses TRBV6-1 and TRBJ1-2, with a tentative D call TRBD1 (6 bases). V was shortened by 2 bases and J by 2 bases, with 12 bases between the two germline ends. The length of the CDR3 is 15 residues. Germline V gives CDR1 MNHNS, CDR2 SASEGT. The chain's CDR3 is CASSELTGPNYGYTF. The DNA of the CDR3 is TGTGCCAGCAGTGAATTAACAGGGCCAAACTATGGCTACACCTTC.

CDR3 DNA sequence: TGTGCCAGCAGCTTTCAGGCTTGGTATGGCTACACCTTC. This codes for CASSFQAWYGYTF. This chain connects TRBV5-8 to TRBJ1-2; D call uncertain. Germline CDR1 reads SGHTS; CDR2 reads YDEGEE. V gave up 2 bases and J gave up 5 bases, with 10 bases separating them. This CDR3 has 13 amino acids. The variable domain in full, with the rest retrieved from reference TRBV5-8 and TRBJ1-2, is EAGVTQSPTHLIKTRGQQATLRCSPISGHTSVYWYQQALGLGLQFLLWYDEGEERNRGNFPPRFSGRQFPNYSSELNVNALELEDSALYLCASSFQAWYGYTFGSGTRLTVV.

The CDR3 region has the DNA TGTGCCAGCGACAGGCAGGGGGGTGGCTACACCTTC. It codes for CASDRQGGGYTF. The rearrangement uses TRBV28 and TRBJ1-2, with 7 positions matching TRBD1. This CDR3 is 12 amino acids long. Germline lookup yields CDR1 MDHEN and CDR2 SYDVKM. V gave up 8 bases and J gave up 7 bases; unmatched junction bases: 7.

V is TRBV6-2 or TRBV6-3 and J is TRBJ1-4, with D possibly being TRBD1 (5 bases). The CDR3 is 15 amino acids. V lost 2 bases to trimming and J lost 5 bases, with 12 bases between them. CDR1 and CDR2 (germline): MNHEY, SVGEGT. CDR3 bases: TGTGCCAGCAGTTACAACGACAGAATAAATGAAAAACTGTTTTTT. This translates into CASSYNDRINEKLFF.

This chain links TRBV6-5 with TRBJ2-5, with D tentatively TRBD1 (5 bases). The CDR3 length is 13 residues. Trimming left V 7 bases short and J 5 bases short, with 14 bases between. From germline, CDR1 is MNHEY and CDR2 SVGAGI. CDR3 coding DNA: TGTGCCAGCACAGGGATTTCTCGGGAGACCCAGTACTTC. Translating gives CASTGISRETQYF.

The chain carries TRBV5-1 and TRBJ1-6; D unclear. V was shortened by 2 bases and J by 5 bases, with 11 bases between the two germline ends. The CDR3 contains 15 residues. The germline V gene has CDR1 SGHRS and CDR2 YFSETQ. CDR3 nucleotide sequence: TGCGCCAGCAGCTTTTACACACCCGATAATTCACCCCTCCACTTT. Amino acid sequence: CASSFYTPDNSPLHF.